This T cell receptor (beta chain) came from a study of blood T cell repertoires in COVID-19. Study background: Specimens from acute and convalescent COVID-19 originated in the United States, Italy and Spain. T cells, B-cell-depleted T cells, or PBMCs provided the cDNA or gDNA that served as material.

Germline V lookup: CDR1 PRHDT, CDR2 FYEKMQ (reference sequence). There are 15 residues in the CDR3. Trimming pared 2 bases from V and 11 bases from J, leaving 16 bases between. Source study methods: How many nucleated cells were present was estimated from reference gene primer amplification. The table came from immunoSEQ multiplex PCR; TCRdb's copy has only in-frame clones and leaves some out. V, J and clone size are taken as reported in that table, and D and trimming were inferred from the DNA itself. This table holds about 90,000 clones, 90% found once. The chain combines TRBV13 with TRBJ2-6, with D unclear. Sequenced material: peripheral blood. The TCR was taken from a man between 50 and 59 years old with acute or convalescent COVID-19. The CDR3 loop reads CASSLSALRWDVLTF. The CDR3 nucleotides read TGTGCCAGCAGCTTATCGGCTTTGAGGTGGGACGTCCTGACTTTC.